The present TCR beta chain was sequenced within a study of blood T cell repertoires in COVID-19. Study in general: Samples representing acute and convalescent COVID-19 were sourced from the United States, Italy and Spain.

This CDR3 spans 15 amino acids. The trim removed 2 bases at V and 5 bases at J, leaving 4 bases unmatched. Germline lookup yields CDR1 SGHNT and CDR2 YYREEE (reference sequence). Using immunoSEQ multiplex PCR, the repertoire was profiled, and TCRdb retains in-frame clones only, with some absent. The sample records 39,000 or so clones, 81% being singletons. This clone has more than one count but fewer than ten. The receptor was isolated from a man in his forties with active or convalescent COVID-19. The rearrangement uses TRBV5-4 and TRBJ1-6, with TRBD1 identical over 7 bases. Sequencing was performed on peripheral blood. CDR3 coding DNA: TGTGCCAGCAGCTTCCGAGACAGGGATAATTCACCCCTCCACTTT. Translated, it gives CASSFRDRDNSPLHF.